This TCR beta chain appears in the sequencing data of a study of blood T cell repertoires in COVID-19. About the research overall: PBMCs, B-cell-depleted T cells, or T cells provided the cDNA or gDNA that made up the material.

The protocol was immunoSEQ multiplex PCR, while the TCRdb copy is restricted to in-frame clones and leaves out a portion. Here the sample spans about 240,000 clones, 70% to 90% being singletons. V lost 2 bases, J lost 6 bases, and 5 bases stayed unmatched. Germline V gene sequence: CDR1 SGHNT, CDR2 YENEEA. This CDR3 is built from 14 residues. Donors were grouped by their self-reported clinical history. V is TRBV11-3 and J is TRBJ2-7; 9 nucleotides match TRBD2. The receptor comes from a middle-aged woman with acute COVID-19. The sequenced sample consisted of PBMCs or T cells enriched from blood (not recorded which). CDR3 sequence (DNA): TGTGCCAGCAGCTTAAATAGCGGGAGTGGCGAGCAGTACTTC. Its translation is CASSLNSGSGEQYF.